The 32 T cell receptor beta chains listed next were all sequenced from one sample in a study of cytomegalovirus exposure and HLA in healthy donors. 13 Jbeta primers and 60 Vbeta primers were used for the PCR. Sequencing was performed with immunoSEQ multiplex PCR; in TCRdb, only in-frame clones are kept and a portion is missing. The sample lists around 150,000 clones; roughly 74% were seen once. The sample taken for sequencing was PBMCs. These receptors originate from a male donor in good health and CMV-seronegative.

The gene calls are TRBV6-4 and TRBJ1-4; D is uncertain. V lost 11 bases, J lost 7 bases, and 17 bases lay in between. From germline, CDR1 is MRHNA and CDR2 SNTAGT. The CDR3 has 13 amino acids. CDR3 DNA: TGTGCCGACATGGCGTCAGGTGTTGAAAAACTGTTTTTT. Its translation is CADMASGVEKLFF.

The chain joins TRBV11-2 to TRBJ2-1; TRBD1 matches at 9 bases. The CDR3 length is 15 residues. V dropped 4 bases and J dropped 8; count of bases not matched to a gene: 9. In germline, CDR1 is SGHAT, CDR2 FQNNGV. The CDR3 sequence is CASSWGDRESYEQFF. As DNA, the CDR3 is TGTGCCAGCAGCTGGGGGGACAGGGAATCCTATGAGCAGTTCTTC.

This clone occurred once. This chain connects TRBV5-1 to TRBJ2-7; possibly TRBD2 for D (5 bases). This CDR3 has 13 residues. Germline V gives CDR1 SGHRS, CDR2 YFSETQ. Trimming pared 3 bases from V and 9 bases from J, leaving 16 bases between. The CDR3 sequence is CASSSTDSGGQYF. As DNA, the CDR3 is TGCGCCAGCAGCTCAACGGACTCCGGCGGGCAGTACTTC.

This chain links TRBV19 with TRBJ2-4; perhaps TRBD2 as D (5 bases). In germline, CDR1 is LNHDA, CDR2 SQIVND (reference sequence). Trimming cost V 5 bases and J 6 bases, with 14 bases left between them. The CDR3 covers 14 residues. The CDR3 here is CASSPSRGANIQYF. The DNA of the CDR3 is TGTGCCAGTAGTCCGTCTCGGGGTGCAAACATTCAGTACTTC.

This chain connects TRBV19 to TRBJ1-6; D possibly corresponds to TRBD1 (6 bases). Between the trimmed V and J ends, which lost 5 bases and 8 bases, there was a span of 13 bases. Germline lookup yields CDR1 LNHDA and CDR2 SQIVND (reference sequence). The CDR3 runs 14 residues. The CDR3 DNA reads TGTGCCAGTAGTGCGACAGGTGGGGATTCACCCCTCCACTTT. Translating it yields CASSATGGDSPLHF.

The rearrangement uses TRBV28 and TRBJ2-5; TRBD1 is a possible D gene (6 bases). The CDR3 extends over 14 amino acids. Germline CDR1 MDHEN, CDR2 SYDVKM. V lost 7 bases to trimming and J lost 5 bases, with 17 bases between them. The CDR3 DNA reads as TGTGCCAGCAACACAGGGTCTCACGGGGAGACCCAGTACTTC. Its translation is CASNTGSHGETQYF.

This chain links TRBV13 with TRBJ2-2, with 7 bases lining up with TRBD1. The CDR3 covers 14 residues. The germline gives CDR1 PRHDT, CDR2 FYEKMQ (reference sequence). The junction had 0 bases not matched to a gene; V was cut back by 4 bases and J by 1 base. The DNA for the CDR3 is TGTGCCAGCAGCTACAGGGGGAACACCGGGGAGCTGTTTTTT. Residues: CASSYRGNTGELFF.

The chain couples TRBV15 to TRBJ1-1, with 9 bases fitting TRBD1. Trimming cost V 3 bases and J 1 base; bases outside gene matches: 9. The germline V gene has CDR1 LNHNV and CDR2 YYDKDF (reference sequence). The CDR3 spans 17 residues. CDR3 nucleotide sequence: TGTGCCACCAGCAGCCCACACAGGGGGCCTTCGAACACTGAAGCTTTCTTT. Encoded protein: CATSSPHRGPSNTEAFF.

The rearrangement joins TRBV7-2 to TRBJ1-3; the D gene is possibly TRBD1 (5 bases). Deletions cut 0 bases from V and 4 bases from J, with 7 bases between. CDR1 is SGHTA and CDR2 is FQGNSA in the germline V gene. The CDR3 is 14 residues long. The CDR3 bases are TGTGCCAGCAGCTTAGCAGGGGCGGGAAACACCATATATTTT. Translation gives CASSLAGAGNTIYF.

The gene calls are TRBV7-9 and TRBJ2-3; D gene uncertain. The germline gives CDR1 SEHNR, CDR2 FQNEAQ (reference sequence). The CDR3 consists of 13 residues. V was cut by 0 bases and J by 9 bases, with 10 bases left in between. In nucleotides, the CDR3 is TGTGCCAGCAGCTTAGCGCAGTCTCCAACGCAGTATTTT. This codes for CASSLAQSPTQYF.

This chain connects TRBV28 to TRBJ1-6; D is unresolved. The CDR3 extends over 13 amino acids. Between the trimmed V and J ends, which lost 7 bases and 7 bases, there was a span of 11 bases. In germline, CDR1 is MDHEN, CDR2 SYDVKM. CDR3 bases: TGTGCCAGCATCAGGACGGGAAATTCACCCCTCCACTTT. Its protein is CASIRTGNSPLHF.

The J gene is TRBJ1-3, the V gene TRBV7-2; D is possibly TRBD1 (5 bases). This CDR3 comprises 14 residues. Germline V gives CDR1 SGHTA, CDR2 FQGNSA. Trimming left V 3 bases short and J 0 bases short, with 6 bases between. This CDR3 is CASSFGGSGNTIYF. In DNA form, the CDR3 reads TGTGCCAGCAGCTTCGGGGGCTCTGGAAACACCATATATTTT.

The CDR3 DNA follows: TGTGCCACCAGCAGAGATCGGCAGGGGGTAACCTACGAGCAGTACTTC. Translation: CATSRDRQGVTYEQYF. V usage is TRBV15 and J usage is TRBJ2-7; TRBD1 agrees at 7 bases. Germline V lookup: CDR1 LNHNV, CDR2 YYDKDF (reference sequence). The V and J ends lost 0 bases and 2 bases, in that order; junction bases with no gene match: 7. CDR3 length equals 16 residues.

This chain connects TRBV7-8 to TRBJ1-4; maybe TRBD1 (6 bases). V was trimmed by 0 bases and J by 7 bases, leaving 12 bases between them. Germline lookup yields CDR1 SGHVS and CDR2 FQNEAQ. The CDR3 totals 15 residues. The CDR3 is CASSLAGGGGEKLFF. The CDR3 coding sequence is TGTGCCAGCAGCTTAGCCGGAGGGGGGGGTGAAAAACTGTTTTTT.

V and J are TRBV7-3 and TRBJ2-2, with a tentative D call TRBD1 (7 bases). From germline, CDR1 is SGHTA and CDR2 FQGTGA. V lost 2 bases and J lost 4, with 14 bases in between. This CDR3 comprises 16 residues. The CDR3 DNA reads TGTGCCAGCAGCTTACGGCAGGGGGGTTCCACCGGGGAGCTGTTTTTT. Translation gives CASSLRQGGSTGELFF.

The chain uses TRBV11-2 and TRBJ1-1; D perhaps matches TRBD1 (5 bases). CDR3 length: 14 residues. Trimming pared 6 bases from V and 1 base from J, leaving 12 bases between. Per germline, CDR1 SGHAT and CDR2 FQNNGV. Here the CDR3 reads CASRVGGANTEAFF. In DNA, the CDR3 is TGTGCCAGCAGGGTCGGCGGGGCGAACACTGAAGCTTTCTTT.

The rearrangement uses TRBV11-2 and TRBJ2-3; D ambiguous. The CDR3 has 13 residues. V shed 3 bases and J shed 4 bases, with 8 bases lying between them. Germline CDR1 reads SGHAT; CDR2 reads FQNNGV. Here the CDR3 reads CASSFPVPDTQYF. The CDR3 coding sequence is TGTGCCAGCAGCTTTCCGGTCCCAGATACGCAGTATTTT.

Concerning this clone: Other DNA sequences in this specimen translate into the identical CDR3. CDR3 residues: CASSIAGGSYEQYF. The CDR3 DNA is TGTGCCAGTAGTATTGCAGGGGGCTCCTACGAGCAGTACTTC. The gene calls are TRBV19 and TRBJ2-7; 7 positions match TRBD1. This CDR3 is built from 14 residues. The V and J ends lost 3 bases and 0 bases, in that order; junction bases with no gene match: 2. Germline assignment: CDR1 LNHDA and CDR2 SQIVND (reference sequence).

The chain joins TRBV6-1 to TRBJ2-7; tentatively, D is TRBD2 (7 bases). With 0 bases removed from V and 7 bases from J, the gap between germline ends came to 22 bases. The CDR3 is made up of 17 amino acids. CDR1 is MNHNS, CDR2 SASEGT, per germline. The CDR3 protein is CASSEAGWGARGGEQYF. DNA of the CDR3: TGTGCCAGCAGTGAAGCTGGGTGGGGGGCGAGGGGGGGGGAGCAGTACTTC.

CDR3 bases: TGTGCCAGCAGCTCCCCCCGGTCTCAAGCCACAGATACGCAGTATTTT. It translates to CASSSPRSQATDTQYF. The chain combines TRBV7-9 with TRBJ2-3; D unclear. CDR3 length: 16 residues. Trimming removed 4 bases from V and 2 bases from J, with 16 bases in between. Germline lookup yields CDR1 SEHNR and CDR2 FQNEAQ (reference sequence).

V gene TRBV12-5 combines with J gene TRBJ2-5; D is perhaps TRBD1 (5 bases). Germline CDR1 LGHNT, CDR2 FRNRAP. The CDR3 runs to 17 residues. V was pared by 2 bases and J by 0 bases, with 16 bases between. The CDR3 sequence is CASGLWIQTEYQETQYF. The CDR3 bases are TGTGCTAGTGGTTTGTGGATCCAGACAGAGTACCAAGAGACCCAGTACTTC.

This chain joins TRBV18 and TRBJ2-1; TRBD1 matches 9 bases. The CDR3 has 15 residues. V shed 2 bases and J 6 bases; nucleotides not matched to a gene: 5. Germline loops: CDR1 KGHSH, CDR2 LQKENI. The CDR3 reads CASSPRQGVSNEQFF. In DNA form, the CDR3 reads TGTGCCAGCTCACCAAGACAGGGGGTGAGCAATGAGCAGTTCTTC.

The chain employs TRBV6-1 and TRBJ2-1, with 7 positions matching TRBD2. The CDR3 has 15 amino acids. J lost 6 bases, V lost 3 bases, and 8 bases had no gene match. The germline V gene encodes CDR1 MNHNS and CDR2 SASEGT. The CDR3 nucleotides read TGTGCCAGCAGTGAGCCCTGGGGGGGAGGCAATGAGCAGTTCTTC. Its translation is CASSEPWGGGNEQFF.

The chain employs TRBV15 and TRBJ2-5; 8 bases line up with TRBD2. The germline V gene encodes CDR1 LNHNV and CDR2 YYDKDF (reference sequence). J gave up 3 bases and V 1 base, and 7 bases lay outside the gene matches. This CDR3 is built from 16 residues. This chain's CDR3 is CATSRGGGGQEETQYF. Here the CDR3 DNA reads TGTGCCACCAGCAGAGGGGGCGGGGGGCAAGAAGAGACCCAGTACTTC.

The chain has TRBV25-1 and TRBJ2-5; D is possibly TRBD1 (5 bases). The CDR3 is made up of 13 amino acids. V lost 2 bases, J lost 7 bases, and 11 bases lay in between. Germline V lookup: CDR1 MGHDK, CDR2 SYGVNS. CDR3 sequence reads: CASSEVGAGTQYF. Written as DNA, the CDR3 is TGTGCCAGCAGTGAAGTTGGGGCTGGGACCCAGTACTTC. Filled out from reference TRBV25-1 and TRBJ2-5, the complete variable domain reads EADIYQTPRYLVIGTGKKITLECSQTMGHDKMYWYQQDPGMELHLIHYSYGVNSTEKGDLSSESTVSRIRTEHFPLTLESARPSHTSQYLCASSEVGAGTQYFGPGTRLLVL.

The V call is TRBV18, the J call TRBJ1-2; D may be TRBD1 (5 bases). Trimming took off 2 bases at V and 3 bases at J, with 7 bases between the two ends. The CDR3 extends over 13 amino acids. From germline, CDR1 is KGHSH and CDR2 LQKENI. CDR3 region: CASSPGGDYGYTF. CDR3 coding DNA: TGTGCCAGCTCACCAGGAGGGGACTATGGCTACACCTTC.

The J gene is TRBJ1-4, the V gene TRBV30; no clear D. Germline loops: CDR1 GTSNPN, CDR2 SVGIG (reference sequence). CDR3 length equals 15 residues. V was shortened by 8 bases and J by 8 bases, with 24 bases between the two germline ends. CDR3 nucleotides: TGTGCCCGGGAAGACACGGGGTCAAGTGCCGAAAAACTGTTTTTT. This codes for CAREDTGSSAEKLFF.

The V gene is TRBV30, the J gene TRBJ1-2, with D possibly being TRBD1 (5 bases). Looked up from germline, CDR1 is GTSNPN and CDR2 is SVGIG (reference sequence). Trimming stripped 2 bases from V and 6 bases from J, with 13 bases between. The CDR3 sequence is 13 residues long. The CDR3 is CAWSLTGLNGYTF. CDR3 sequence (DNA): TGTGCCTGGAGTTTAACAGGTCTCAATGGCTACACCTTC.

The rearrangement joins TRBV27 to TRBJ2-7; 8 nucleotides agree with TRBD1. The trim removed 7 bases at V and 0 bases at J, leaving 5 bases unmatched. The CDR3 is 14 residues long. Germline-derived CDR1 and CDR2 are MNHEY and SMNVEV (reference sequence). CDR3: CASTRTGSSYEQYF. CDR3 coding DNA: TGTGCCAGCACCCGGACAGGGAGCTCCTACGAGCAGTACTTC.

This chain links TRBV5-1 with TRBJ2-7; 10 nucleotides align to TRBD1. This CDR3 is built from 17 residues. The J segment lost 7 bases and the V segment lost 4 bases, leaving 17 bases of the junction unmatched. Per the germline V gene, CDR1 is SGHRS and CDR2 is YFSETQ. The CDR3 here is CASSTGPRGTGAQEQYF. The CDR3 nucleotides read TGCGCCAGCAGCACTGGCCCCAGGGGGACAGGGGCTCAAGAGCAGTACTTC.

The V gene is TRBV29-1, the J gene TRBJ1-2; D may be TRBD1 (6 bases). CDR1 is SQVTM and CDR2 is ANQGSEA in the germline V gene. The CDR3 consists of 11 residues. Deletions cut 8 bases from V and 5 bases from J, with 12 bases between. The CDR3 sequence: CSLGTGYGYTF. CDR3 DNA sequence: TGCAGCCTCGGCACAGGGTATGGCTACACCTTC.

The CDR3 DNA sequence: TGTGCCAGTTATAGGGGACAGCCCGCCCCTGGGGCCAACGTCCTGACTTTC. Translating gives CASYRGQPAPGANVLTF. The chain links TRBV19 to TRBJ2-6; 7 bases map to TRBD1. Germline values: CDR1 LNHDA, CDR2 SQIVND (reference sequence). J was trimmed by 2 bases and V by 8 bases; bases with no gene match: 12. The length of the CDR3 is 17 residues.